Listed below are T cell receptor beta chains from one sample, sequenced in a study of post-analysis software for immune sequencing data. TCRdb re-derived calls from the PCR reads in MiXCR, one entry per CDR3 protein. The table records 750,000 to 950,000 distinct CDR3 sequences, 53% of them present only once. Sequenced: blood. These receptors were taken from a girl aged 10 to 17 with multiple sclerosis. Both conserved end residues are part of each CDR3. D genes are given only for firm matches. A row's size may be missing; if present it is once, few, many or a size class.

-	TRBV6-2/TRBV6-3	-	TRBJ2-3	TGTGCCAGCAGTTACGTACTAGGACACCATAGCACAGATACGCAGTATTTT	CASSYVLGHHSTDTQYF
-	TRBV7-9	-	TRBJ1-3	TGTGCCAGCAGCGTTCTGAGCTCTGGAAACACCATATATTTT	CASSVLSSGNTIYF
-	TRBV5-1	-	TRBJ2-5	TGCGCCAGCAGCGGCGCCGGGGAGACCCAGTACTTC	CASSGAGETQYF
-	TRBV5-1	-	TRBJ1-4	TGCGCCAGCAGCCCTGGAGCAGGGGCAGGAGAAAAACTGTTTTTT	CASSPGAGAGEKLFF
TRBD1	TRBV27	-	TRBJ1-1	TGTGCCAGCAGTTTATCGAAATTCGGGACAGGGGACACTGAAGCTTTCTTT	CASSLSKFGTGDTEAFF
TRBD2	TRBV12-3/TRBV12-4	few	TRBJ2-3	TGTGCCAGCAGTCCAAAGACTAGCGGCACAGATACGCAGTATTTT	CASSPKTSGTDTQYF
-	TRBV7-9	-	TRBJ2-1	TGTGCCAGCAGCTTAACTCGATCATTGGGCAATGAGCAGTTCTTC	CASSLTRSLGNEQFF
-	TRBV20-1	once	TRBJ2-3	TGCAGTGCTGGGGAGGTTTCTAGTATAGATACGCAGTATTTT	CSAGEVSSIDTQYF
TRBD1	TRBV4-1	-	TRBJ2-5	TGCGCCAGCAGCCAAGAACGGGACAGGCCGCAGTACTTC	CASSQERDRPQYF
-	TRBV7-9	few	TRBJ2-7	TGTGCCAGCAGCTTAGAGGACCAGCAGGCCTACGAGCAGTACTTC	CASSLEDQQAYEQYF
-	TRBV6-6	-	TRBJ1-2	TGTGCCAGCAGTCAACACTCCGGGGTCATAATCTCGGGCTACACCTTC	CASSQHSGVIISGYTF
TRBD2	TRBV29-1	few	TRBJ2-5	TGCAGCGCCCTACTAGCGGGAGTGTACACCCAGTACTTC	CSALLAGVYTQYF
-	TRBV29-1	-	TRBJ1-1	TGCAGCGTCGTTGGGGGGGCTACGACCCTGAACACTGAAGCTTTCTTT	CSVVGGATTLNTEAFF
-	TRBV6-6	-	TRBJ2-2	TGTGCCAGCGTAGTCGACGGCACCGGGGAGCTGTTTTTT	CASVVDGTGELFF
-	TRBV7-9	-	TRBJ1-2	TGTGCCAGCAGCTCGATAACCTCTACTAACTATGGCTACACCTTC	CASSSITSTNYGYTF
-	TRBV27	once	TRBJ2-7	TGTGCCAGCAGTCGGGCGGCAACCTACGAGCAGTACTTC	CASSRAATYEQYF
-	TRBV3-1	once	TRBJ1-1	TGTGCCAGCAGCCGCCGTGGGCAGCGAGGGACTGAAGCTTTCTTT	CASSRRGQRGTEAFF
TRBD2	TRBV5-1	many	TRBJ2-1	TGTGCCAGCAGCCTCCGACTAGCGGGGGGGTACAATGAGCAGTTCTTC	CASSLRLAGGYNEQFF
TRBD2	TRBV7-3	few	TRBJ2-2	TGTGCCAGCAGCTCGGGACTAGCGGCCTCCGGGGAGCTGTTTTTT	CASSSGLAASGELFF
TRBD1	TRBV12-5	-	TRBJ1-5	TGTGCTAGTGGTTTGGCCCAGGGGGGTAGAGGCAATCAGCCCCAGCATTTT	CASGLAQGGRGNQPQHF
TRBD1	TRBV12-3/TRBV12-4	-	TRBJ2-7	TGTGCCAGCAGTTTCCCCGGGACAGGGACCTACGAGCAGTACTTC	CASSFPGTGTYEQYF
TRBD2	TRBV27	-	TRBJ2-1	TGTGCCAGCAGTTTCGAGACTAGCGGGAGGAATGAGCAGTTCTTC	CASSFETSGRNEQFF
-	TRBV29-1	-	TRBJ1-2	TGCAGCGTTGAAGATCTCAGGGGCTATGGCTACACCTTC	CSVEDLRGYGYTF
TRBD2	TRBV25-1	-	TRBJ2-1	TGTGCCAGCAGGGGACTAGCAGATTACAATGAGCAGTTCTTC	CASRGLADYNEQFF
-	TRBV7-2	-	TRBJ2-4	TGTGCCAGCAGCTTCGGCAGGGTCGGCAAAAACATTCAGTACTTC	CASSFGRVGKNIQYF
TRBD2	TRBV27	-	TRBJ2-7	TGTGCCAGCAGTAGGGATGAGGTAACTAGCGGGAGCGGAGAGCAGTACTTC	CASSRDEVTSGSGEQYF
-	TRBV7-2	few	TRBJ2-3	TGTGCCAGCAGCTTACCCCCCACAGATACGCAGTATTTT	CASSLPPTDTQYF
TRBD2	TRBV24-1	few	TRBJ2-1	TGTGCCACCAGCCGGAGTGGGACTAGCATTGAGCAGTTCTTC	CATSRSGTSIEQFF
TRBD2	TRBV7-8	-	TRBJ2-7	TGTGCCAGCAGCTTAGGACTAGCGGGAGAGACACCCCCGGGCGAGCAGTACTTC	CASSLGLAGETPPGEQYF
TRBD2	TRBV25-1	-	TRBJ2-7	TGTGCCAGCAGGTTCGGGGGGGGCGACGAGCAGTACTTC	CASRFGGGDEQYF
TRBD2	TRBV20-1	-	TRBJ2-1	TGCAGTGCTAGGACAGCGGGGGGGATCAATGAGCAGTTCTTC	CSARTAGGINEQFF
-	TRBV12-3/TRBV12-4	few	TRBJ1-2	TGTGCCAGCCCTTCCGGACAGCTATCAGGCTATGGCTACACCTTC	CASPSGQLSGYGYTF
-	TRBV5-1	once	TRBJ2-1	TGCGCCAGCAGCCCATCCCCCGGGTACAATGAGCAGTTCTTC	CASSPSPGYNEQFF
-	TRBV7-2	-	TRBJ2-7	TGTGCCAGCAGCTTGGCGGCCCTCTCCTACGGGCAGTACTTC	CASSLAALSYGQYF
-	TRBV5-1	-	TRBJ1-1	TGCGCCAGCAGCTTGTGGGTACAGGGTAGCACTGAAGCTTTCTTT	CASSLWVQGSTEAFF
TRBD1	TRBV7-2	-	TRBJ2-7	TGTGCCAGCAGCTTTCAGGGACAGGCTGCCCACGAGCAGTACTTC	CASSFQGQAAHEQYF
TRBD2	TRBV7-8	-	TRBJ2-7	TGTGCCGGCAGCCTTTCAGGGACTAGCGGGTGGTACGAGCAGTACTTC	CAGSLSGTSGWYEQYF
TRBD1	TRBV2	-	TRBJ2-3	TGTGCCAGCAGTCCCCCCCGGGACAGGGGTCGAGATACGCAGTATTTT	CASSPPRDRGRDTQYF
-	TRBV5-1	-	TRBJ2-3	TGCGCCAGCAGCGTGGGGGGGGCCCCAGATACGCAGTATTTT	CASSVGGAPDTQYF
-	TRBV29-1	-	TRBJ1-2	TGCAGCGCCATAGACATAAAAGAGGATGGCTACACCTTC	CSAIDIKEDGYTF
TRBD2	TRBV5-1	once	TRBJ2-7	TGCGCCAGCAGCTTGGAGACTAGCTCTAAGCAGTACTTC	CASSLETSSKQYF
-	TRBV5-5	-	TRBJ2-1	TGTGCCAGCAGCTTGGGCACATTAATACATGGTGAGCAGTTCTTC	CASSLGTLIHGEQFF
TRBD1	TRBV7-2	-	TRBJ1-5	TGTGCCAGCAGCATGACAGGGTTGGATCAGCCCCAGCATTTT	CASSMTGLDQPQHF
-	TRBV29-1	-	TRBJ1-1	TGCAGCGTTGATGGGGTAGCGACTGAAGCTTTCTTT	CSVDGVATEAFF
-	TRBV15	-	TRBJ2-7	TGTGCCACCAGCAGAGATTCAACGGCAGACCCTCAGCAGTACTTC	CATSRDSTADPQQYF
TRBD1	TRBV29-1	-	TRBJ1-2	TGCAGCGTTGAACCGGGGACAGCCCACTATGGCTACACCTTC	CSVEPGTAHYGYTF
TRBD2	TRBV7-9	-	TRBJ2-1	TGTGCCAGCAGACCATCGGGACTAGCGGGAGGGGGAGAGCAGTTCTTC	CASRPSGLAGGGEQFF
TRBD1	TRBV12-3/TRBV12-4	-	TRBJ2-7	TGTGCCAGCAGTTTACCGGGACAGGGTAACCACCGGTCCTACGAGCAGTACTTC	CASSLPGQGNHRSYEQYF
-	TRBV5-1	few	TRBJ1-2	TGCGCCAGCAGCTTGGAGGTTGGGAATGGCTACACCTTC	CASSLEVGNGYTF
-	TRBV10-3	-	TRBJ2-3	TGTGCCATCAGCCCAGGGTCGGGGCCCACAGATACGCAGTATTTT	CAISPGSGPTDTQYF
TRBD2	TRBV7-2	-	TRBJ2-7	TGTGCCAGCAGCTCTACCGGGACTAGTTTTCACGAGCAGTACTTC	CASSSTGTSFHEQYF
TRBD2	TRBV4-1	once	TRBJ2-5	TGCGCCAGCAGCCAGGGCCCTAGCGGGAAGTACCAAGAGACCCAGTACTTC	CASSQGPSGKYQETQYF
-	TRBV10-3	few	TRBJ2-7	TGTGCCATCAGTGAAATGTCTAGCGCTTCCTACGAGCAGTACTTC	CAISEMSSASYEQYF